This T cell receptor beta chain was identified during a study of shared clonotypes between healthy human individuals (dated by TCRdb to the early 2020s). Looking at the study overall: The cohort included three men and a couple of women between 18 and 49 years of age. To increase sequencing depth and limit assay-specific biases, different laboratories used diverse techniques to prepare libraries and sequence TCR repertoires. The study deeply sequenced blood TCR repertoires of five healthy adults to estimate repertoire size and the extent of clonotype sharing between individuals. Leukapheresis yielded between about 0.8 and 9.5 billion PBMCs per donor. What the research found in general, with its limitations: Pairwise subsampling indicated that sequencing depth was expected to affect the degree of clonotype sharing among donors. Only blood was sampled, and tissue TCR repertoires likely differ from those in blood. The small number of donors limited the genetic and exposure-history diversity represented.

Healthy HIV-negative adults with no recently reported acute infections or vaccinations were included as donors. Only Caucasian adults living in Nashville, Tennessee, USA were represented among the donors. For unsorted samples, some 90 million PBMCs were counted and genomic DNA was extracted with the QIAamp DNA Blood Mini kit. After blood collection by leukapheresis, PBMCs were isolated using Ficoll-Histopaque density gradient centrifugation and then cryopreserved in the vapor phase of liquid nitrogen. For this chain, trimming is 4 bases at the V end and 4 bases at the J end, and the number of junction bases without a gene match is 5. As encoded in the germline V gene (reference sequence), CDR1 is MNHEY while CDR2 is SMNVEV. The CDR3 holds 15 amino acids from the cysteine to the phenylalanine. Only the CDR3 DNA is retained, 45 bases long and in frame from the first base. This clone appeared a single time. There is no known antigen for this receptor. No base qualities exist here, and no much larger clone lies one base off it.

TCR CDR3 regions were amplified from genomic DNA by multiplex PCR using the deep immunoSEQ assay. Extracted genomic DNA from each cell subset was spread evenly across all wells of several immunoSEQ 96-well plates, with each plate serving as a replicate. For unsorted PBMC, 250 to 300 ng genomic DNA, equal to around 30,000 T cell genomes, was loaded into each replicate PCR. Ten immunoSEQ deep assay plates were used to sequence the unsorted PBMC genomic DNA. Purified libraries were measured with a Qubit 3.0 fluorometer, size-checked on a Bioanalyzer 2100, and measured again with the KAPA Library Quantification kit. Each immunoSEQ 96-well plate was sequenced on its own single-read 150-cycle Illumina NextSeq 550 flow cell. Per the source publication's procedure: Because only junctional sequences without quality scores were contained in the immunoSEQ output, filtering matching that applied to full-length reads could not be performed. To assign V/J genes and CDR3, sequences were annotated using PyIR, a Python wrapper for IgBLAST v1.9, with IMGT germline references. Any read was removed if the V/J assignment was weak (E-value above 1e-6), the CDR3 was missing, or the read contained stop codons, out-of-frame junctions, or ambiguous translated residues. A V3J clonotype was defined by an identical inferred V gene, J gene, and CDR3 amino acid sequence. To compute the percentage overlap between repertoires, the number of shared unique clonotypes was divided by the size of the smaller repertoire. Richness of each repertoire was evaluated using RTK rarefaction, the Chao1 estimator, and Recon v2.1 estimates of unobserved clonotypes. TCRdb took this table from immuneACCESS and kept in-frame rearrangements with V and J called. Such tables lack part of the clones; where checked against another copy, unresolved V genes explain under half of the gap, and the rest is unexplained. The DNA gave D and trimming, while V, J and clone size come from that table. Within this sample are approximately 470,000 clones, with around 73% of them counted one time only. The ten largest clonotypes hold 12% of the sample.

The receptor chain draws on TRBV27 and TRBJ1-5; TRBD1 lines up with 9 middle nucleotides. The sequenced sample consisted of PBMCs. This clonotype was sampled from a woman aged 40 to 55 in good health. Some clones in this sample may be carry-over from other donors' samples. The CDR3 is CASSSHGTGNQPQHF. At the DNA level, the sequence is TGTGCCAGCAGTTCACACGGGACAGGGAATCAGCCCCAGCATTTT.